A selection of T cell receptor beta chains follows, all from one sample in a study of T cells in Graves' hyperthyroidism and ophthalmopathy. MiXCR, run by TCRdb on the multiplex PCR reads, gives a single entry per CDR3 protein. This repertoire shows a few hundred thousand distinct CDR3 sequences, around 16% found once; its top ten account for 2.5% to 4%. Sequencing was done on a sample of blood. The source is a middle-aged woman with Graves' ophthalmopathy. Each CDR3 is given with its conserved first and last residue. D genes are given only for firm matches. Rows may omit the clone size; those that give it use once, few, many or a size class.

CDR3: CSAEREVTGELFF; DNA: TGCAGTGCTGAAAGAGAAGTAACCGGGGAGCTGTTTTTT; D: NA; J: TRBJ2-2; size: NA; V: TRBV20-1
CDR3: CASRGGGPRYEQYF; DNA: TGTGCCAGCCGGGGTGGGGGACCACGGTACGAGCAGTACTTC; D: NA; J: TRBJ2-7; size: many; V: TRBV28
CDR3: CASSLWTKNTEAFF; DNA: TGCGCCAGCAGCTTATGGACGAAGAACACTGAAGCTTTCTTT; D: NA; J: TRBJ1-1; size: many; V: TRBV5-1
CDR3: CASSRRGLRVADTQYF; DNA: TGTGCCAGCAGCCGCCGGGGACTACGGGTGGCAGATACGCAGTATTTT; D: TRBD2; J: TRBJ2-3; size: few; V: TRBV7-2
CDR3: CATRTGPNSNQPQHF; DNA: TGTGCCACCCGGACAGGGCCAAATAGCAATCAGCCCCAGCATTTT; D: TRBD1; J: TRBJ1-5; size: few; V: TRBV5-5
CDR3: CASRPGRSGQTEQFF; DNA: TGTGCCAGCAGGCCTGGGAGGAGCGGGCAAACTGAGCAGTTCTTC; D: NA; J: TRBJ2-1; size: many; V: TRBV2
CDR3: CASSSPRRLAYEQYF; DNA: TGTGCCAGCAGTTCCCCCCGACGACTAGCCTACGAGCAGTACTTC; D: NA; J: TRBJ2-7; size: many; V: TRBV28
CDR3: CASSRGPGLDQPQHF; DNA: TGTGCCAGCAGTAGAGGGCCAGGGTTGGATCAGCCCCAGCATTTT; D: NA; J: TRBJ1-5; size: many; V: TRBV7-9
CDR3: CATRSSGGPQETQYF; DNA: TGTGCCACCCGATCTAGCGGGGGTCCACAAGAGACCCAGTACTTC; D: TRBD2; J: TRBJ2-5; size: many; V: TRBV24-1
CDR3: CSASPFGGGRNEQFF; DNA: TGCAGTGCTAGCCCCTTCGGCGGGGGGCGGAATGAGCAGTTCTTC; D: TRBD2; J: TRBJ2-1; size: NA; V: TRBV20-1
CDR3: CASSENRPRSTEAFF; DNA: TGTGCCAGCAGCGAAAACAGGCCCCGGAGCACTGAAGCTTTCTTT; D: NA; J: TRBJ1-1; size: NA; V: TRBV6-1
CDR3: CAISSGLGGYNEQFF; DNA: TGTGCCATCAGCTCGGGACTGGGGGGATACAATGAGCAGTTCTTC; D: NA; J: TRBJ2-1; size: many; V: TRBV10-3
CDR3: CASSFGGPLEAFF; DNA: TGTGCCAGCAGCTTTGGAGGACCCCTTGAAGCTTTCTTT; D: NA; J: TRBJ1-1; size: many; V: TRBV5-6
CDR3: CASSPSGKGYTEAFF; DNA: TGTGCCAGCAGCCCCTCAGGGAAGGGATACACTGAAGCTTTCTTT; D: NA; J: TRBJ1-1; size: few; V: TRBV7-9
CDR3: CASSLISDQPQHF; DNA: TGTGCCAGCAGCTTAATATCCGATCAGCCCCAGCATTTT; D: NA; J: TRBJ1-5; size: NA; V: TRBV7-9
CDR3: CASSIGGSSYNSPLHF; DNA: TGTGCCAGTAGTATAGGAGGGAGCTCCTATAATTCACCCCTCCACTTT; D: NA; J: TRBJ1-6; size: NA; V: TRBV19
CDR3: CASSFRLAGVYEQYF; DNA: TGTGCCAGCAGCTTCAGACTAGCGGGAGTCTACGAGCAGTACTTC; D: TRBD2; J: TRBJ2-7; size: many; V: TRBV28
CDR3: CAWSLTSPNTEQFF; DNA: TGTGCCTGGAGTTTGACTAGTCCCAATACGGAGCAGTTCTTC; D: NA; J: TRBJ2-1; size: many; V: TRBV30
CDR3: CASSAALLNTEAFF; DNA: TGTGCCAGCAGCGCCGCCCTTTTGAACACTGAAGCTTTCTTT; D: NA; J: TRBJ1-1; size: many; V: TRBV7-8
CDR3: CASSLVYGENTEAFF; DNA: TGTGCCAGCAGCTTAGTTTATGGGGAGAACACTGAAGCTTTCTTT; D: NA; J: TRBJ1-1; size: many; V: TRBV11-2
CDR3: CAWSVFWDTEAFF; DNA: TGTGCCTGGAGTGTTTTCTGGGACACTGAAGCTTTCTTT; D: NA; J: TRBJ1-1; size: many; V: TRBV30
CDR3: CASSSGRGGVYEQYF; DNA: TGTGCCAGCAGCTCCGGGAGGGGGGGAGTCTACGAGCAGTACTTC; D: TRBD2; J: TRBJ2-7; size: NA; V: TRBV7-9
CDR3: CASSFSGRALNEQFF; DNA: TGTGCCAGCAGTTTTAGCGGGAGGGCCCTCAATGAGCAGTTCTTC; D: TRBD2; J: TRBJ2-1; size: NA; V: TRBV28
CDR3: CASSKTSGTYNEQFF; DNA: TGTGCCAGCAGCAAGACTAGCGGCACATACAATGAGCAGTTCTTC; D: TRBD2; J: TRBJ2-1; size: NA; V: TRBV6-1
CDR3: CASSRDSGFHPLHF; DNA: TGTGCCAGCAGCCGGGACAGCGGATTTCACCCCCTCCACTTT; D: TRBD1; J: TRBJ1-6; size: many; V: TRBV2
CDR3: CSAAQGWGDYGYTF; DNA: TGCAGCGCCGCACAGGGGTGGGGTGACTATGGCTACACCTTC; D: TRBD1; J: TRBJ1-2; size: NA; V: TRBV29-1
CDR3: CASSSRTGGFSEQYF; DNA: TGTGCCAGCAGCTCCCGTACAGGGGGCTTCAGCGAGCAGTACTTC; D: TRBD1; J: TRBJ2-7; size: many; V: TRBV11-2
CDR3: CASSLALLASGEQYF; DNA: TGTGCCAGCAGCTTAGCTCTCCTAGCTTCGGGGGAGCAGTACTTC; D: NA; J: TRBJ2-7; size: many; V: TRBV11-2
CDR3: CASSQKGTGLGKLFF; DNA: TGTGCCAGCAGCCAAAAAGGGACAGGTCTTGGAAAACTGTTTTTT; D: TRBD1; J: TRBJ1-4; size: NA; V: TRBV14
CDR3: CASSQSGGLAENTDTQYF; DNA: TGCGCCAGCAGCCAATCGGGGGGGCTAGCGGAGAACACAGATACGCAGTATTTT; D: TRBD2; J: TRBJ2-3; size: few; V: TRBV4-1
CDR3: CASSQGAWDTNTEAFF; DNA: TGTGCCAGCAGCCAAGGGGCGTGGGACACGAACACTGAAGCTTTCTTT; D: NA; J: TRBJ1-1; size: many; V: TRBV3-1
CDR3: CASSQARGVFTDTQYF; DNA: TGTGCCAGCAGCCAAGCCCGGGGGGTTTTCACAGATACGCAGTATTTT; D: TRBD2; J: TRBJ2-3; size: NA; V: TRBV3-1
CDR3: CASSSLGQGKTAGELFF; DNA: TGTGCCAGCAGCTCTCTGGGACAGGGTAAAACTGCCGGGGAGCTGTTTTTT; D: TRBD1; J: TRBJ2-2; size: few; V: TRBV11-3
CDR3: CASSWRVVFPYNEQFF; DNA: TGCGCCAGCAGCTGGAGGGTTGTATTCCCCTACAATGAGCAGTTCTTC; D: NA; J: TRBJ2-1; size: few; V: TRBV5-1
CDR3: CATSLRDTEAFF; DNA: TGTGCCACGTCCCTCCGGGACACTGAAGCTTTCTTT; D: NA; J: TRBJ1-1; size: many; V: TRBV2
CDR3: CAWSPENTGELFF; DNA: TGTGCCTGGAGTCCTGAGAACACCGGGGAGCTGTTTTTT; D: NA; J: TRBJ2-2; size: many; V: TRBV30
CDR3: CASSIWAGDYEQYF; DNA: TGTGCCAGTAGTATATGGGCAGGCGACTACGAGCAGTACTTC; D: NA; J: TRBJ2-7; size: NA; V: TRBV19
CDR3: CASRTTGGSSPLHF; DNA: TGTGCCAGTAGGACGACAGGGGGCAGTTCACCCCTCCACTTT; D: TRBD1; J: TRBJ1-6; size: NA; V: TRBV19
CDR3: CASSPPAGGEKLFF; DNA: TGTGCCAGCAGCCCCCCCGCGGGGGGGGAAAAACTGTTTTTT; D: NA; J: TRBJ1-4; size: many; V: TRBV3-1
CDR3: CASKPGASTDTQYF; DNA: TGTGCCAGCAAACCGGGAGCTAGCACAGATACGCAGTATTTT; D: NA; J: TRBJ2-3; size: many; V: TRBV16
CDR3: CASSLLNDEQFF; DNA: TGTGCCAGCAGCCTGTTGAATGATGAGCAGTTCTTC; D: NA; J: TRBJ2-1; size: NA; V: TRBV7-3
CDR3: CASTKGGGREETQYF; DNA: TGTGCCAGCACCAAGGGAGGCGGGAGGGAAGAGACCCAGTACTTC; D: TRBD2; J: TRBJ2-5; size: many; V: TRBV12-3/TRBV12-4
CDR3: CASSQDKRSGLTHRSTDTQYF; DNA: TGTGCCAGCAGCCAAGATAAAAGATCGGGACTTACGCACAGAAGCACAGATACGCAGTATTTT; D: NA; J: TRBJ2-3; size: many; V: TRBV14
CDR3: CASSLVLAGDLYEQYF; DNA: TGCGCCAGCAGCTTGGTCCTAGCGGGAGACCTCTACGAGCAGTACTTC; D: TRBD2; J: TRBJ2-7; size: many; V: TRBV5-1
CDR3: CASSSGQPQETQYF; DNA: TGTGCCAGCAGTTCGGGACAACCTCAAGAGACCCAGTACTTC; D: NA; J: TRBJ2-5; size: NA; V: TRBV5-1